These 14 T cell receptor beta chains originate from one sample sequenced in a study of CD8 T cells in ankylosing spondylitis. In TCRdb, the 5' RACE reads were re-called with MiXCR into one record per CDR3 protein. The sample has hundreds of thousands of distinct CDR3 sequences; 30% to 40% are singletons. The specimen was blood, either unsorted or a sorted T cell fraction (not recorded which). These receptors were obtained from a male donor with ankylosing spondylitis or in good health (not recorded which).

The chain links TRBV20-1 to TRBJ1-6, with D perhaps matching TRBD1 (5 bases). The CDR3 has 14 residues. V lost 0 bases and J 9 bases, leaving 12 bases between the germline ends. CDR1 and CDR2 from the germline V gene are DFQATT and SNEGSKA (reference sequence). DNA of the CDR3: TGCAGTGCTAGAGATCGACGGGGGAGTTCACCCCTCCACTTT. Protein product: CSARDRRGSSPLHF.

V and J are TRBV6-1 and TRBJ2-2; 9 nucleotides align to TRBD2. The CDR3 runs to 16 residues. The V gene end was trimmed by 1 base and the J gene end by 8 bases; junction bases not matched to a gene: 8. Germline values: CDR1 MNHNS, CDR2 SASEGT. CDR3 sequence reads: CASSEEAGGPGGELFF. CDR3 bases: TGTGCCAGCAGTGAAGAGGCGGGGGGGCCTGGGGGGGAGCTGTTTTTT.

V gene TRBV4-1 combines with J gene TRBJ2-3; 7 bases fit TRBD1. The junction had 6 bases not matched to a gene; V was cut back by 3 bases and J by 0 bases. Germline V CDR1 and CDR2: MGHRA, YSYEKL. The length of the CDR3 is 16 residues. The CDR3 spells CASSQAGTASTDTQYF. DNA of the CDR3: TGCGCCAGCAGCCAGGCCGGGACAGCCAGCACAGATACGCAGTATTTT.

CDR3 sequence: CATSEGGNQPQHF. The CDR3 coding sequence is TGTGCCACCAGTGAGGGGGGAAATCAGCCCCAGCATTTT. J is TRBJ1-5 and V is TRBV24-1; tentatively, D is TRBD1 (5 bases). CDR3 length equals 13 residues. CDR1 is KGHDR, CDR2 SFDVKD, per germline. The ends were cut back, 4 bases at V and 4 bases at J, with 7 bases in the middle.

This sequence joins TRBV12-3 or TRBV12-4 and TRBJ2-7; possible D gene TRBD2, 7 bases. The CDR3 length is 14 residues. The V end lost 2 bases, the J end lost 2 bases, and 10 bases lay between the germline ends. In DNA, the CDR3 is TGTGCCAGCAGTTTACGGGGGGCAACCTACGAGCAGTACTTC. Translation: CASSLRGATYEQYF.

V is TRBV12-3 or TRBV12-4 and J is TRBJ2-7; tentatively, D is TRBD1 (5 bases). Deletions cut 8 bases from V and 6 bases from J, with 11 bases between. The CDR3 contains 11 residues. CDR3 region: CASAWGGEQYF. For the CDR3, the DNA is TGTGCCAGCGCGTGGGGCGGCGAGCAGTACTTC.

Concerning this clonotype: A single base separates this from a much larger clone, so it may be a read error. This sequence joins TRBV12-3 or TRBV12-4 and TRBJ2-2; D remains ambiguous. The CDR3 sequence is 18 residues long. The CDR3 region is CTSSLDPPGQTNTGELFF. The CDR3 region has the DNA TGTACCAGCAGTTTAGATCCCCCTGGGCAGACGAACACCGGGGAGCTGTTTTTT.

The CDR3: CASSYSVRGLIHEQYF. CDR3 sequence (DNA): TGTGCCAGCAGTTACTCGGTCAGGGGACTTATCCACGAGCAGTACTTC. The J gene is TRBJ2-7, the V gene TRBV6-5, with D perhaps matching TRBD1 or TRBD2 (6 bases each). Trimming removed 0 bases from V and 5 bases from J, with 17 bases in between. This CDR3 is 16 amino acids long. From germline, CDR1 is MNHEY and CDR2 SVGAGI.

The chain couples TRBV5-1 to TRBJ1-2, with a tentative D call TRBD1 (5 bases). The germline CDR1 and CDR2 sequences are SGHRS and YFSETQ. V gave up 0 bases and J gave up 2 bases, with 8 bases separating them. The CDR3 is 14 amino acids. This chain's CDR3 is CASSLGGENYGYTF. CDR3 in DNA: TGCGCCAGCAGCTTGGGGGGCGAAAACTATGGCTACACCTTC.

This clonotype has a handful of counts. The gene calls are TRBV6-5 and TRBJ2-6; 7 bases map to TRBD1. The germline V gene has CDR1 MNHEY and CDR2 SVGAGI. V lost 2 bases, J lost 0 bases, and 4 bases stayed unmatched. The CDR3 covers 17 residues. The CDR3 loop reads CASSYNRGFSGANVLTF. CDR3 coding DNA: TGTGCCAGCAGTTACAACAGGGGCTTCTCTGGGGCCAACGTCCTGACTTTC.

The rearrangement joins TRBV7-9 to TRBJ2-7; TRBD2 is a possible D gene (5 bases). This CDR3 comprises 14 residues. Trimming stripped 3 bases from V and 4 bases from J, with 13 bases between. Germline loops: CDR1 SEHNR, CDR2 FQNEAQ (reference sequence). The CDR3 here is CASSFQRTPYEQYF. The CDR3 coding sequence is TGTGCCAGCAGCTTCCAGCGGACCCCATACGAGCAGTACTTC.

V is TRBV3-1 and J is TRBJ2-5; D assignment may be TRBD1 or TRBD2 (5 bases each). Between the trimmed V and J ends, which lost 0 bases and 7 bases, there was a span of 15 bases. Germline assignment: CDR1 LGHDT and CDR2 YNNKEL (reference sequence). The CDR3 contains 15 residues. In DNA form, the CDR3 reads TGTGCCAGCAGCCAAGATGGGACGCTTGGAGGGACCCAGTACTTC. Protein sequence: CASSQDGTLGGTQYF.

This rearrangement joins TRBV15 to TRBJ2-2, with D tentatively TRBD2 (7 bases). Germline V CDR1 and CDR2: LNHNV, YYDKDF (reference sequence). The length of the CDR3 is 14 residues. V lost 9 bases and J lost 4, with 15 bases in between. CDR3 DNA: TGTGCCACAAGGAGGGGGGGGACCACCGGGGAGCTGTTTTTT. Translating gives CATRRGGTTGELFF.

The CDR3 reads CSVAEGTGYYEQYF. Written as DNA, the CDR3 is TGCAGCGTTGCGGAGGGGACAGGGTACTACGAGCAGTACTTC. The V call is TRBV29-1, the J call TRBJ2-7; TRBD1 matches at 9 bases. Germline CDR1 and CDR2: SQVTM and ANQGSEA. This CDR3 region has 14 residues. J was trimmed by 3 bases and V by 4 bases; bases with no gene match: 7.